This TCR beta chain was obtained from a study of blood T cell repertoires in COVID-19. Study context: The United States, Italy and Spain supplied acute and convalescent COVID-19 samples. Nucleic acid was either cDNA or gDNA, and it came from T cells, B-cell-depleted T cells, or PBMCs.

This clone was seen a handful of times. The method was immunoSEQ multiplex PCR; TCRdb's version includes in-frame clones alone and lacks a portion of them. The table shows 120,000 to 150,000 clones, with about 80% occurring only once. V was clipped by 0 bases and J by 2 bases; unmatched bases: 9. The CDR3 runs 18 residues. Germline CDR1 and CDR2: SGHDN and FVKESK. This chain connects TRBV14 to TRBJ2-5; TRBD1 aligns across 10 bases. This receptor was taken from a human donor in a cohort sampled during active COVID-19. The sequenced sample consisted of peripheral blood. The CDR3 DNA follows: TGTGCCAGCAGCCAAGATCTGATCGGACAGGGGGGACAAGAGACCCAGTACTTC. Residues: CASSQDLIGQGGQETQYF.